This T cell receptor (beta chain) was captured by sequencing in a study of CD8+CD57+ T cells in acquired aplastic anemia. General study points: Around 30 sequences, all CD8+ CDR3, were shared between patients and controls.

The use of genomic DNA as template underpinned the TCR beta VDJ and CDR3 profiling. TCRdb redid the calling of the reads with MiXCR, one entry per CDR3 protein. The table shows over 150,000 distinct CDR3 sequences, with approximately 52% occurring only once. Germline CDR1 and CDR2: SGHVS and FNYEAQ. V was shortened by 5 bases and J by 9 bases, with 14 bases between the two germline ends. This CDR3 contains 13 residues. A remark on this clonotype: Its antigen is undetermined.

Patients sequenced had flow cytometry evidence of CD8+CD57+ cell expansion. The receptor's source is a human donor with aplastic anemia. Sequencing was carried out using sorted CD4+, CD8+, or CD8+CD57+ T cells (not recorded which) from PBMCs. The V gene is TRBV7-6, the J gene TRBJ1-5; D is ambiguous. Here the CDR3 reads CASSASPGWPQHF. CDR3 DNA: TGTGCCAGCAGCGCCTCCCCCGGGTGGCCCCAGCATTTT.